This TCR beta chain was identified during a study of CD8 T cells in Susac syndrome (dated by TCRdb to the late 2010s). Notes on the research overall: The study used repertoire sequencing to test whether antigen drove CD8+ T cell activation and differentiation in Susac syndrome.

High-throughput TCR beta sequencing profiled peripheral blood CD8+ and CD4+ T cells from healthy donors, Susac syndrome patients and multiple sclerosis patients. The healthy donors served as controls matched for age and sex. Bulk CD8+ and CD4+ T cells were purified by magnetic negative isolation, whereas CD8+ TEMRA cells were enriched by FACS. Blood was collected in EDTA tubes and processed within 24 hours, with PBMCs isolated through density gradient centrifugation. PBMCs intended for TCR sequencing were frozen in liquid nitrogen and were later thawed in a 37 degrees C water bath. The sorted or isolated CD4+, CD8+ and CD8+ TEMRA cells had a purity of 90% or higher. On this clonotype itself: It has no known antigen specificity. Germline and junction disagree at one end, which may indicate a read error.

The full study reports these points: The study acknowledged that relatively few individuals were included in the TCR sequencing and HLA analysis.

RNA was extracted with the RNeasy kit and about 0.5 to 1 ug was reverse transcribed using random hexamers. The immunoSEQ multiplex PCR assay, which covers 54 Vbeta and 13 Jbeta segments, was used to amplify TCR beta CDR3 regions. PCR amplification bias was corrected using a synthetic template baseline for primer optimization and computational correction. The source study handled its data this way. Reads were assigned to V, D and J genes according to IMGT and analyzed in immunoSEQ Analyzer, with only productive sequences retained. To calculate clonality, Shannon entropy was normalized by log2 of the number of productive unique sequences and then subtracted from one. Public and private clones were assessed among the 100 most prevalent clones of each patient and control. Susac-specific clones were defined as absent from healthy and MS cohorts, over a thousand published viral clones and other ImmuneACCESS disease sequences. TCRdb reprocessed the public reads (quality trimming at Q25 with fastp, clone calling with MiXCR) and kept in-frame beta chains. Each entry merges the rows of one CDR3 protein and shows their most common DNA and genes. What appears here as the V and J calls and clone size reflects TCRdb's work, not the paper's. The sample table records around 200,000 distinct CDR3 sequences; approximately 95% of these occur just once. The ten largest clonotypes hold 0.08% to 0.11% of the sample.

Counted from cysteine to phenylalanine, this CDR3 has 15 amino acids. Only the CDR3 DNA is retained, 45 bases long and in frame from the first base. CDR1 and CDR2, per the germline V gene (reference sequence), are LGHDT and YNNKEL. The TCR comes from a human donor in good health. Sequenced: CD4+ T cells from PBMCs. The rearranged chain carries TRBV3-1 and TRBJ1-3, and TRBD1 may be the D gene, going by 6 matching bases. The sequenced DNA is TGTGCCAACAGCCACTCAGGGGACTCTGGAAACACCATATATTTT. Its amino acids are CANSHSGDSGNTIYF.